This entry lists 16 T cell receptor beta chains sequenced from one sample in a study of blood T cell repertoires in COVID-19. Sequencing used immunoSEQ multiplex PCR; TCRdb keeps in-frame clones, though not all of them. The sample includes around 310,000 clones, 90% of them seen just once. The sequencing input was peripheral blood. All receptors derive from a woman aged 30 to 39 with COVID-19, enrolled during active disease.

This clone was seen only once. This sequence joins TRBV28 and TRBJ1-5; 8 bases agree with TRBD1. The germline CDR1 and CDR2 sequences are MDHEN and SYDVKM. J lost 3 bases, V lost 2 bases, and 6 bases had no gene match. The CDR3 sequence is 16 residues long. The CDR3 protein is CASSLTGTGSNQPQHF. CDR3 nucleotides: TGTGCCAGCAGTTTAACAGGGACAGGATCCAATCAGCCCCAGCATTTT.

The V call is TRBV4-1, the J call TRBJ2-1; possible D gene TRBD2, 5 bases. Germline V lookup: CDR1 MGHRA, CDR2 YSYEKL. The V gene lost 0 bases and the J gene lost 6 bases, with 12 bases spanning the gap. CDR3 length: 15 amino acids. The CDR3 DNA reads as TGCGCCAGCAGCCAAGAGGGTTTTGCGGGCAATGAGCAGTTCTTC. Translation: CASSQEGFAGNEQFF.

This chain joins TRBV27 and TRBJ2-7; 7 positions agree with TRBD1. This CDR3 is built from 15 residues. V shed 0 bases, J shed 2 bases, and the junction held 4 bases outside the gene matches. Germline V gives CDR1 MNHEY, CDR2 SMNVEV (reference sequence). The DNA for the CDR3 is TGTGCCAGCAGTTTATCTGCCGGGACAGCCTACGAGCAGTACTTC. It codes for CASSLSAGTAYEQYF.

In nucleotides, the CDR3 is TGTGCCAGCAGTTACTCAGGGGGACGCACCGGGGAGCTGTTTTTT. Translated: CASSYSGGRTGELFF. This sequence joins TRBV6-6 and TRBJ2-2; tentative D call: TRBD1 (6 bases). Trimming pared 0 bases from V and 4 bases from J, leaving 9 bases between. The V gene's germline CDR1 is MNHNY and CDR2 SVGAGI (reference sequence). CDR3 length: 15 amino acids.

The chain employs TRBV6-4 and TRBJ2-3; 8 nucleotides align to TRBD1. The CDR3 has 14 residues. Trimming at V came to 6 bases and at J to 4 bases, leaving 6 bases not matched to a gene. Germline V lookup: CDR1 MRHNA, CDR2 SNTAGT. In DNA, the CDR3 is TGTGCCAGCAGAAGGACAGGGTTTGCAGATACGCAGTATTTT. Its translation is CASRRTGFADTQYF.

The chain combines TRBV5-6 with TRBJ2-7, with D possibly being TRBD2 (7 bases). V lost 2 bases and J 2 bases, leaving 14 bases between the germline ends. CDR1 and CDR2 from the germline V gene are SGHDT and YYEEEE. The CDR3 contains 15 residues. In DNA, the CDR3 is TGTGCCAGCAGCTTCCGGGGGGCTATGCCCTACGAGCAGTACTTC. This encodes CASSFRGAMPYEQYF. Looking up the rest from reference TRBV5-6 and TRBJ2-7 gives the full variable domain: DAGVTQSPTHLIKTRGQQVTLRCSPKSGHDTVSWYQQALGQGPQFIFQYYEEEERQRGNFPDRFSGHQFPNYSSELNVNALLLGDSALYLCASSFRGAMPYEQYFGPGTRLTVT.

Note on this clone: This specimen includes other DNA sequences encoding the same CDR3. This chain joins TRBV9 and TRBJ2-3, with 11 bases that match TRBD2. Germline CDR1 and CDR2: SGDLS and YYNGEE. This CDR3 has 15 amino acids. The junction had 3 bases not matched to a gene; V was cut back by 3 bases and J by 3 bases. The CDR3 coding sequence is TGTGCCAGCAGCGCGGGACTAGCGGATACAGATACGCAGTATTTT. This gives the protein CASSAGLADTDTQYF.

The genes are TRBV28 and TRBJ2-3, with D tentatively TRBD2 (6 bases). CDR1 and CDR2 (germline): MDHEN, SYDVKM. The CDR3 contains 16 residues. Between the trimmed V and J ends, which lost 4 bases and 0 bases, there was a span of 14 bases. CDR3 loop: CASSWSSGYSTDTQYF. The CDR3 coding sequence is TGTGCCAGCAGTTGGTCGAGCGGGTACAGCACAGATACGCAGTATTTT.

The chain uses TRBV3-1 (or the pseudogene TRBV3-2) and TRBJ1-4; D remains unclear. The length of the CDR3 is 14 residues. V lost 0 bases, J lost 4 bases, and 6 bases lay in between. Germline V gene lookup returns CDR1 LGHDT and CDR2 YNNKEL (reference sequence). The CDR3 loop is CASSQDPFNEKLFF. Here the CDR3 DNA reads TGTGCCAGCAGCCAAGATCCGTTTAATGAAAAACTGTTTTTT.

The J gene is TRBJ2-1, the V gene TRBV28; 9 bases are a match to TRBD1. Trimming cost V 7 bases and J 3 bases; bases outside gene matches: 4. The germline gives CDR1 MDHEN, CDR2 SYDVKM. The CDR3 totals 14 residues. The CDR3 DNA reads as TGTGCCAGCACTTGGGGACAGGGCTACAATGAGCAGTTCTTC. It translates to CASTWGQGYNEQFF.

V usage is TRBV5-1 and J usage is TRBJ1-2; TRBD1 agrees at 7 bases. The V and J ends lost 3 bases and 5 bases, in that order; junction bases with no gene match: 7. Per the germline V gene, CDR1 is SGHRS and CDR2 is YFSETQ. This CDR3 region has 14 residues. The CDR3 DNA is TGCGCCAGCAGCTATTGGGACAGAGATTATGGCTACACCTTC. It is translated as CASSYWDRDYGYTF.

The rearrangement uses TRBV6-4 and TRBJ2-3, with 7 nucleotides matching TRBD2. Germline CDR1 reads MRHNA; CDR2 reads SNTAGT. This CDR3 spans 15 amino acids. V lost 6 bases to trimming and J lost 2 bases; unmatched junction nucleotides: 8. Written as DNA, the CDR3 is TGTGCCAGCAGCCCCTGGGAGGGCTACACAGATACGCAGTATTTT. Amino acid sequence: CASSPWEGYTDTQYF.

The chain couples TRBV2 to TRBJ1-1; 7 nucleotides align to TRBD1. V dropped 5 bases and J dropped 2; count of bases not matched to a gene: 5. The CDR3 runs to 14 residues. Per the germline V gene, CDR1 is SNHLY and CDR2 is FYNNEI. The CDR3 loop reads CASSQRTGNTEAFF. The CDR3 DNA is TGTGCCAGCAGTCAGCGGACAGGAAACACTGAAGCTTTCTTT.

This chain joins TRBV4-3 and TRBJ2-3; 8 positions match TRBD1. J gave up 4 bases and V 4 bases, and 1 base lay outside the gene matches. CDR1 is LGHNA and CDR2 is YSLEER in the germline V gene. This CDR3 region has 13 residues. The CDR3 DNA reads as TGCGCCAGCAGCCCACAGGGGGCAGATACGCAGTATTTT. It encodes CASSPQGADTQYF.

V gene TRBV5-1 combines with J gene TRBJ2-3, with a weak D call TRBD2 (5 bases). The CDR3 runs 15 residues. Germline CDR1 is SGHRS and CDR2 is YFSETQ. Trimming cost V 4 bases and J 5 bases, with 17 bases left between them. The CDR3 is CASSPSGNRGDTQYF. CDR3 nucleotides: TGCGCCAGCAGCCCATCGGGAAACCGGGGAGATACGCAGTATTTT.

The chain employs TRBV7-9 and TRBJ2-3; D possibly corresponds to TRBD1 (6 bases). The CDR3 totals 15 residues. V shed 1 base and J shed 2 bases, with 10 bases lying between them. Germline V gene lookup returns CDR1 SEHNR and CDR2 FQNEAQ (reference sequence). CDR3 region: CASSLVGQPTDTQYF. CDR3 sequence (DNA): TGTGCCAGCAGCTTAGTTGGACAGCCCACAGATACGCAGTATTTT.